The T cell receptor (beta chain) under discussion was sequenced for a study of T cell repertoires in cytomegalovirus infection. This clonotype was counted once. Antigen unknown. Germline values: CDR1 DFQATT, CDR2 SNEGSKA (reference sequence). The V and J ends lost 7 bases and 3 bases, in that order; junction bases with no gene match: 9. The CDR3 totals 14 residues. Broader study findings: Cumulative frequency (of public TCR beta family members) identified carriers of CMV plus the relevant HLA. Clonotypes of TCR beta that were HLA-C-restricted and CMV-specific dominated the ex vivo response.

TCRdb processed the reads anew with MiXCR; each CDR3 protein has one entry. The sample includes about 890,000 distinct CDR3 sequences, approximately 30% of them seen just once. V gene TRBV20-1 combines with J gene TRBJ2-7; 10 bases align to TRBD1. The receptor was derived from a human donor in good health (CMV status not recorded). Some clones in this sample may be carry-over from other donors' samples. The material was cultured CD8+ T cells from PBMCs, obtained from culture after CMV antigen stimulation. The CDR3: CSGRAGTGVYEQYF. The CDR3, as DNA: TGCAGTGGAAGGGCCGGGACAGGGGTCTACGAGCAGTACTTC.